This TCR beta chain came from a study of blood T cell repertoires in COVID-19. On the study more broadly: From the United States, Italy and Spain came samples of acute and convalescent COVID-19.

The CDR3 contains 21 residues. V shed 6 bases, J shed 4 bases, and the junction held 24 bases outside the gene matches. Germline lookup yields CDR1 KGHDR and CDR2 SFDVKD. Assay: immunoSEQ multiplex PCR; the TCRdb copy retains only in-frame clones and omits some. This table holds tens of thousands of clones, approximately 89% found once. The rearrangement links TRBV24-1 to TRBJ2-3; TRBD2 matches at 10 bases. The receptor was derived from a man aged 45 to 65 with acute or convalescent COVID-19. Sequenced material: peripheral blood. CDR3 protein: CATSFPGGASGGPQSADTQYF. CDR3 sequence (DNA): TGTGCCACCAGTTTTCCCGGGGGGGCTAGCGGGGGCCCTCAGTCCGCAGATACGCAGTATTTT.